A selection of T cell receptor beta chains follows, all from one sample in a study of T cell changes during pregnancy in multiple sclerosis. Libraries were prepared by immunoSEQ multiplex PCR; TCRdb keeps only in-frame clonotypes and omits some of them. The sample has about 42,000 clones, 70% to 90% seen once; the top ten hold 0.9%. The specimen comprised CD4+ T cells from peripheral blood mononuclear cells, sampled after pregnancy. Source of these receptors: a female donor with multiple sclerosis, enrolled in a pregnancy study. Both conserved end residues are part of each CDR3. A D gene is named only where the DNA matches it firmly. A row's size may be missing; if present it is once, few, many or a size class.

len: 14
v_gene: TRBV7-2
abundance: -
j_gene: TRBJ1-5
d_gene: TRBD1
CDR3nt: TGTGCCAGCAGCGGACAGGGGAGGGGTCAGCCCCAGCATTTT
CDR3aa: CASSGQGRGQPQHF

len: 12
v_gene: TRBV2
abundance: -
j_gene: TRBJ2-1
d_gene: -
CDR3nt: TGTGCCAGCAGTGAAGTTTCCGATGAGCAGTTCTTC
CDR3aa: CASSEVSDEQFF

len: 13
v_gene: TRBV4-1
abundance: -
j_gene: TRBJ2-3
d_gene: -
CDR3nt: TGCGCCAGCAGCCAAGATCTGGAGGATACGCAGTATTTT
CDR3aa: CASSQDLEDTQYF

len: 15
v_gene: TRBV5-1
abundance: -
j_gene: TRBJ2-3
d_gene: -
CDR3nt: TGCGCCAGCAGCTACTTAGGGGCTAGCACAGATACGCAGTATTTT
CDR3aa: CASSYLGASTDTQYF

len: 11
v_gene: TRBV6-1
abundance: -
j_gene: TRBJ2-7
d_gene: -
CDR3nt: TGTGCCAGCGGCCGCTCCTACGAGCAGTACTTC
CDR3aa: CASGRSYEQYF

len: 15
v_gene: TRBV5-4
abundance: -
j_gene: TRBJ2-1
d_gene: -
CDR3nt: TGTGCCAGCAGCATACGGGGGGCCCGAAATGCTGAGCAGTTCTTC
CDR3aa: CASSIRGARNAEQFF

len: 17
v_gene: TRBV5-1
abundance: -
j_gene: TRBJ2-3
d_gene: TRBD2
CDR3nt: TGCGCCAGCAGCTTGGCGGCTAGCGGGGGGAACACAGATACGCAGTATTTT
CDR3aa: CASSLAASGGNTDTQYF

len: 14
v_gene: TRBV4-3
abundance: -
j_gene: TRBJ1-2
d_gene: -
CDR3nt: TGCGCCAGCAGCCAATCCCTATCAAGCTATGGCTACACCTTC
CDR3aa: CASSQSLSSYGYTF

len: 16
v_gene: TRBV9
abundance: -
j_gene: TRBJ2-2
d_gene: TRBD1
CDR3nt: TGTGCCAGCAGCCCTCGACAGGGGAGAAACACCGGGGAGCTGTTTTTT
CDR3aa: CASSPRQGRNTGELFF

len: 13
v_gene: TRBV30
abundance: -
j_gene: TRBJ1-1
d_gene: -
CDR3nt: TGTGCCTGGAGTACAGGGTTGGACACTGAAGCTTTCTTT
CDR3aa: CAWSTGLDTEAFF

len: 15
v_gene: TRBV5-8
abundance: -
j_gene: TRBJ2-1
d_gene: TRBD2
CDR3nt: TGTGCCAGCAGCGGAAGCGGGGGGGGTAACGATGAGCAGTTCTTC
CDR3aa: CASSGSGGGNDEQFF

len: 11
v_gene: TRBV6-1
abundance: -
j_gene: TRBJ1-2
d_gene: -
CDR3nt: TGTGCCAGCAGTGACCCCGATGGCTACACCTTC
CDR3aa: CASSDPDGYTF

len: 13
v_gene: TRBV2
abundance: -
j_gene: TRBJ1-1
d_gene: -
CDR3nt: TGTGCCAGCAGTGAAGGTCGGAACACTGAAGCTTTCTTT
CDR3aa: CASSEGRNTEAFF

len: 13
v_gene: TRBV12-5
abundance: -
j_gene: TRBJ2-2
d_gene: -
CDR3nt: TGTGCTAGTGGCCGCAGGGAAGGCGGGGAGCTGTTTTTT
CDR3aa: CASGRREGGELFF

len: 14
v_gene: TRBV7-8
abundance: -
j_gene: TRBJ2-2
d_gene: -
CDR3nt: TGTGCCAGCAGCCCTAGGACAGTCCCCGGGGAGCTGTTTTTT
CDR3aa: CASSPRTVPGELFF

len: 16
v_gene: TRBV27
abundance: -
j_gene: TRBJ2-3
d_gene: -
CDR3nt: TGTGCCAGCAGTTCTCCCCGGGGGGCCGGTGTAGATACGCAGTATTTT
CDR3aa: CASSSPRGAGVDTQYF

len: 13
v_gene: TRBV10-1
abundance: -
j_gene: TRBJ1-6
d_gene: -
CDR3nt: TGCGCCAGCAGCGGACAGCGCAATTCACCCCTCCACTTT
CDR3aa: CASSGQRNSPLHF

len: 13
v_gene: TRBV7-2
abundance: -
j_gene: TRBJ2-7
d_gene: TRBD1
CDR3nt: TGTGCCAGCAGCCTAAGGACAGGGGGCGAGCAGTACTTC
CDR3aa: CASSLRTGGEQYF

len: 17
v_gene: TRBV6-1
abundance: -
j_gene: TRBJ1-1
d_gene: -
CDR3nt: TGTGCCAGCAGTGAAATGGGGGCACTCAGACAGAACACTGAAGCTTTCTTT
CDR3aa: CASSEMGALRQNTEAFF

len: 15
v_gene: TRBV5-4
abundance: -
j_gene: TRBJ2-1
d_gene: TRBD1
CDR3nt: TGTGCCAGCAGCAACCAGGGGGCCTCCTACAATGAGCAGTTCTTC
CDR3aa: CASSNQGASYNEQFF

len: 16
v_gene: TRBV5-1
abundance: -
j_gene: TRBJ2-2
d_gene: TRBD1
CDR3nt: TGCGCCAGCAGCTTCCAGACAGGGGGGAAAACCGGGGAGCTGTTTTTT
CDR3aa: CASSFQTGGKTGELFF

len: 14
v_gene: TRBV5-1
abundance: -
j_gene: TRBJ2-3
d_gene: -
CDR3nt: TGCGCCAGTGACTTCTCGGGGTCCACAGATACGCAGTATTTT
CDR3aa: CASDFSGSTDTQYF

len: 18
v_gene: TRBV5-1
abundance: once
j_gene: TRBJ2-2
d_gene: TRBD1
CDR3nt: TGCGCCAGCCGAGATCCCCGGCAGGGGGCTCTTAACACCGGGGAGCTGTTTTTT
CDR3aa: CASRDPRQGALNTGELFF

len: 15
v_gene: TRBV6-1
abundance: -
j_gene: TRBJ1-6
d_gene: -
CDR3nt: TGTGCCAGCAGTGAAGCTGGCCAGGGGAATTCACCCCTCCACTTT
CDR3aa: CASSEAGQGNSPLHF

len: 12
v_gene: TRBV7-8
abundance: few
j_gene: TRBJ1-6
d_gene: -
CDR3nt: TGTGCCAGCAGCGCGCCGAATTCACCCCTCCACTTT
CDR3aa: CASSAPNSPLHF

len: 16
v_gene: TRBV4-1
abundance: -
j_gene: TRBJ2-3
d_gene: TRBD2
CDR3nt: TGCGCCAGCAGCCAAGCGTCCAGCGGGGATGGGAATACGCAGTATTTT
CDR3aa: CASSQASSGDGNTQYF

len: 13
v_gene: TRBV7-9
abundance: once
j_gene: TRBJ2-3
d_gene: TRBD2
CDR3nt: TGTGCCAGCACGGGGACTAGCGGGGGTATAAGGTATTTT
CDR3aa: CASTGTSGGIRYF

len: 12
v_gene: TRBV19
abundance: -
j_gene: TRBJ1-2
d_gene: -
CDR3nt: TGTGCCAGTAGTCCTACCGGCTATGGCTACACCTTC
CDR3aa: CASSPTGYGYTF

len: 19
v_gene: TRBV5-1
abundance: -
j_gene: TRBJ2-1
d_gene: TRBD2
CDR3nt: TGCGCCAGCAGTTCTCCGGGACTAGCGGGGGCGAGCTCCTACAATGAGCAGTTCTTC
CDR3aa: CASSSPGLAGASSYNEQFF